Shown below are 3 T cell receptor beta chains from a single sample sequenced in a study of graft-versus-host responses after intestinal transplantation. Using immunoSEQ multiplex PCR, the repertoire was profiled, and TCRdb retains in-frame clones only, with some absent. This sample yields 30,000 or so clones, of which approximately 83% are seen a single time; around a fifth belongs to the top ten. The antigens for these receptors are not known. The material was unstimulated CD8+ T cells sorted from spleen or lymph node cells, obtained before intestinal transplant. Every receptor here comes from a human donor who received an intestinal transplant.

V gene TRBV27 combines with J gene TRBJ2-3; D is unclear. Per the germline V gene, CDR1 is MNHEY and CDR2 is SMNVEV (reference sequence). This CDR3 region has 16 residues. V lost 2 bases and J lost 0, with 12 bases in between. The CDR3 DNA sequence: TGTGCCAGCAGTTTAATTTTCGCCACTAGCACAGATACGCAGTATTTT. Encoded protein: CASSLIFATSTDTQYF.

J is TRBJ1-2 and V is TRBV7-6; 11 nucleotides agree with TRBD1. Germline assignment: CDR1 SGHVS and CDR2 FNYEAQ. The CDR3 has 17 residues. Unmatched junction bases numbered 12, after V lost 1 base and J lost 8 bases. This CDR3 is CASSLESRDRGNWGYTF. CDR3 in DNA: TGTGCCAGCAGCTTAGAATCTCGGGACAGGGGGAATTGGGGCTACACCTTC. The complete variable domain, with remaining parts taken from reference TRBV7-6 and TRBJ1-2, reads GAGVSQSPRYKVTKRGQDVALRCDPISGHVSLYWYRQALGQGPEFLTYFNYEAQQDKSGLPNDRFSAERPEGSISTLTIQRTEQRDSAMYRCASSLESRDRGNWGYTFGSGTRLTVV.

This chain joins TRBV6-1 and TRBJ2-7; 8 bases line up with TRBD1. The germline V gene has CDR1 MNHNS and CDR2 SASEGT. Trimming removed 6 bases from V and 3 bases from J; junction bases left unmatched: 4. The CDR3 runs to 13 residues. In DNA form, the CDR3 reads TGTGCCAGCAGCGGGACAGGAAACTACGAGCAGTACTTC. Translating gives CASSGTGNYEQYF.